This TCR beta chain stems from a study of CD8+CD57+ T cells in acquired aplastic anemia. The wider study: Sorted CD4+ and CD8+ cells gave an average of roughly 3 ug of DNA.

The sample holds many counts of this clonotype. Trimming stripped 3 bases from V and 0 bases from J, with 9 bases between. Germline V gene lookup returns CDR1 SGHTA and CDR2 FQGNSA. There are 14 residues in the CDR3. The study profiled TCR beta VDJ and CDR3 using genomic DNA as template. TCRdb used MiXCR to reprocess the reads, holding one entry per CDR3 protein. The sample has 150,000 to 200,000 distinct CDR3 sequences; approximately 44% are singletons. The sample was sorted CD4+, CD8+, or CD8+CD57+ T cells (not recorded which) from PBMCs. The J gene is TRBJ2-7, the V gene TRBV7-2; no definite D call. The receptor comes from a human donor in good health. The CDR3 DNA reads TGTGCCAGCAGCTTTGACCTTATCTCCTACGAGCAGTACTTC. Encoded protein: CASSFDLISYEQYF.